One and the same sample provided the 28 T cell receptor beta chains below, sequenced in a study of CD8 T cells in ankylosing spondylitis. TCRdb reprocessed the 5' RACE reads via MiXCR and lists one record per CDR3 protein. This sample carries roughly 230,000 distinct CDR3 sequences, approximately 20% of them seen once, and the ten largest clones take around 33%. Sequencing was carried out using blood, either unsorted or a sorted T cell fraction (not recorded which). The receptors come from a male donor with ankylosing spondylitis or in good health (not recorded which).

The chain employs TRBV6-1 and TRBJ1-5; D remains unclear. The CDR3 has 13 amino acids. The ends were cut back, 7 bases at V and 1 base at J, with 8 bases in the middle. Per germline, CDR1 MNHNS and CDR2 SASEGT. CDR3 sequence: CASTRVSNQPQHF. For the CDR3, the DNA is TGTGCCAGCACTCGGGTGAGCAATCAGCCCCAGCATTTT.

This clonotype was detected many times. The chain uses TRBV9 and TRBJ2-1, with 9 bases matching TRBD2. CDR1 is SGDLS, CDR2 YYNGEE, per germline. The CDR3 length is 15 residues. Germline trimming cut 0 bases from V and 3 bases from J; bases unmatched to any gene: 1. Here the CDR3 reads CASSVGLADYNEQFF. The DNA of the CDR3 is TGTGCCAGCAGCGTAGGACTAGCGGACTACAATGAGCAGTTCTTC.

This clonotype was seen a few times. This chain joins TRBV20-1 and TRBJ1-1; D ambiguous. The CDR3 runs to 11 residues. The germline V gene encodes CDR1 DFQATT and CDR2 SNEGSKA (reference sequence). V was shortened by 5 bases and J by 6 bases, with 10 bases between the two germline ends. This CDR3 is CSAADSPEAFF. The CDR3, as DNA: TGCAGTGCTGCGGACTCTCCTGAAGCTTTCTTT.

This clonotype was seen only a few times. The CDR3 region has the DNA TGTGCCAGCAGCTTAGACCTGGGAGTCCTTGAGCAGTTCTTC. Translating it yields CASSLDLGVLEQFF. V usage is TRBV7-9 and J usage is TRBJ2-1; the D gene is possibly TRBD2 (5 bases). This CDR3 comprises 14 residues. The V end lost 1 base, the J end lost 9 bases, and 13 bases lay between the germline ends. Germline V gene data show CDR1 as SEHNR and CDR2 as FQNEAQ (reference sequence).

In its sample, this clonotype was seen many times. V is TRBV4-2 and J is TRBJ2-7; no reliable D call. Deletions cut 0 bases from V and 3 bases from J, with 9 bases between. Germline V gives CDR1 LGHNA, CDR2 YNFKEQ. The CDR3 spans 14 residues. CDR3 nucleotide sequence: TGTGCCAGCAGCCAAGATGCTTGGGTCTACGAGCAGTACTTC. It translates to CASSQDAWVYEQYF.

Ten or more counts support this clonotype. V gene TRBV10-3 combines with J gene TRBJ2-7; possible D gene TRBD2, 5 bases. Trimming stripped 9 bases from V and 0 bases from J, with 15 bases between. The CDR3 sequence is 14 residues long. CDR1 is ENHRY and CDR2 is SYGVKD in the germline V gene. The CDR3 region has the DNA TGTGCCATGGCCGGTGGCGGGTTCTCCTACGAGCAGTACTTC. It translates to CAMAGGGFSYEQYF.

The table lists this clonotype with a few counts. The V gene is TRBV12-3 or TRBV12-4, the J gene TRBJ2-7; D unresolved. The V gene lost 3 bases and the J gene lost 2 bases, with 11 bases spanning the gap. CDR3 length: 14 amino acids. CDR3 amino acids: CASSLRNSAYEQYF. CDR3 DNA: TGTGCCAGCAGTTTGAGAAATTCGGCCTACGAGCAGTACTTC.

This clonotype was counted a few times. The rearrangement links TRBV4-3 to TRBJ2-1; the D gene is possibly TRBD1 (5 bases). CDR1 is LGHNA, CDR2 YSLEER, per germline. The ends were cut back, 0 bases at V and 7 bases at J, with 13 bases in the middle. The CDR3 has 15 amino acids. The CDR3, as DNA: TGCGCCAGCAGCCAAGATTCGGGCAGGGTGAATGAGCAGTTCTTC. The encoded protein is CASSQDSGRVNEQFF.

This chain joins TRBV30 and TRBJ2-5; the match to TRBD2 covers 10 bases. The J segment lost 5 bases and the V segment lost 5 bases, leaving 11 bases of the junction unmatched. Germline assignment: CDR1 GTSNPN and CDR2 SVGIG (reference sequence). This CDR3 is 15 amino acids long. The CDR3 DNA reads TGTGCCTGGGAAGGGGCTAGCGGGAGTATGGAGACCCAGTACTTC. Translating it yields CAWEGASGSMETQYF.

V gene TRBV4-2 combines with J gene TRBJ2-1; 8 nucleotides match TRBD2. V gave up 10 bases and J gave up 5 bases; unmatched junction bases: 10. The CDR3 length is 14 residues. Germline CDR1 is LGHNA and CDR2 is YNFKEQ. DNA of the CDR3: TGTGCCACCTCGGAAGCGGGAGAAGACAATGAGCAGTTCTTC. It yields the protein CATSEAGEDNEQFF.

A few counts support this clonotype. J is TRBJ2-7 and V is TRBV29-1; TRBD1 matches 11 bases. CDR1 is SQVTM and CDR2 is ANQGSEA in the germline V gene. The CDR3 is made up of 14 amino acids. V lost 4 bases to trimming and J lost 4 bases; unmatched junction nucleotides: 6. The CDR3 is CSVAGQGAEYEQYF. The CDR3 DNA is TGCAGCGTTGCTGGACAGGGGGCCGAATACGAGCAGTACTTC.

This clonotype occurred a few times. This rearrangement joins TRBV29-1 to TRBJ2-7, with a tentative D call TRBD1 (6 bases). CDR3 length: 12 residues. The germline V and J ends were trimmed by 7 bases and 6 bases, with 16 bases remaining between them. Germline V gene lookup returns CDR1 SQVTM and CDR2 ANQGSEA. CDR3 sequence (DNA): TGCAGCGGGGGCACAGGGCCGATCGAGCAGTACTTC. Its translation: CSGGTGPIEQYF.

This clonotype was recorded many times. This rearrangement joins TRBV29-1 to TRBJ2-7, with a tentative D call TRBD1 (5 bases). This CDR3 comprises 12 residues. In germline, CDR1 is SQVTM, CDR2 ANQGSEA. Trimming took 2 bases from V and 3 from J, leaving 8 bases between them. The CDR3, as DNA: TGCAGCGTTGAACAGGGCGACTACGAGCAGTACTTC. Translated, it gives CSVEQGDYEQYF.

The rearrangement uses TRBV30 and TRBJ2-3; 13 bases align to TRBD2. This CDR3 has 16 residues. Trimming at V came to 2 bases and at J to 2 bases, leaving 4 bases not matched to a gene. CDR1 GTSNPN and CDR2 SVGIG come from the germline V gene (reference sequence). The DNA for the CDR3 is TGTGCCTGGAGTATAGGGACTAGCGGGACCACAGATACGCAGTATTTT. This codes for CAWSIGTSGTTDTQYF.

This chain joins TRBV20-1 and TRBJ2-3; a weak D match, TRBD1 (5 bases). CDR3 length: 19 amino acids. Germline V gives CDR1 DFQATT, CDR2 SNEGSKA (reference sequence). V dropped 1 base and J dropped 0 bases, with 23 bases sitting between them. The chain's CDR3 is CSARVQGPEPYPSTDTQYF. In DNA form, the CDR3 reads TGCAGTGCTAGAGTGCAGGGTCCGGAACCTTACCCTAGCACAGATACGCAGTATTTT.

DNA of the CDR3: TGTGCCAGCAGTTTAAGTCGCGGGAGGGATAGCACAGATACGCAGTATTTT. Its translation is CASSLSRGRDSTDTQYF. J is TRBJ2-3 and V is TRBV12-3 or TRBV12-4; 9 positions match TRBD2. Trimming removed 2 bases from V and 0 bases from J; junction bases left unmatched: 6. The CDR3 has 17 residues.

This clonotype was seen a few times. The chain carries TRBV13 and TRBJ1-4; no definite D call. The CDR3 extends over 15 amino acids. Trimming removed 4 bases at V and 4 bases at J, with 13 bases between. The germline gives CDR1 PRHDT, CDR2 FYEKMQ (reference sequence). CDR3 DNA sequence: TGTGCCAGCAGCTCTCCCGGGAACCTTAATGAAAAACTGTTTTTT. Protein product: CASSSPGNLNEKLFF.

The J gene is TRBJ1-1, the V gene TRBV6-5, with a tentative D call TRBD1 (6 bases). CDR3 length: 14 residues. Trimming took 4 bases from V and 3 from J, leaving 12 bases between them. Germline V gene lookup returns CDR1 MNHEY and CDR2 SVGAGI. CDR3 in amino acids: CASSFTGTDTEAFF. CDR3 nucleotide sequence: TGTGCCAGCAGTTTTACAGGGACGGACACTGAAGCTTTCTTT.

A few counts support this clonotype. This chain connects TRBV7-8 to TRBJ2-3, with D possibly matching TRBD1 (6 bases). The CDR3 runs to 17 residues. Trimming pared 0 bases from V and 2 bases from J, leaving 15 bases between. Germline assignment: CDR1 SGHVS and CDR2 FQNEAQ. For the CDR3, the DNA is TGTGCCAGCAGCTTAGCCCGACAGGTCTTGGCCACAGATACGCAGTATTTT. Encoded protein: CASSLARQVLATDTQYF.

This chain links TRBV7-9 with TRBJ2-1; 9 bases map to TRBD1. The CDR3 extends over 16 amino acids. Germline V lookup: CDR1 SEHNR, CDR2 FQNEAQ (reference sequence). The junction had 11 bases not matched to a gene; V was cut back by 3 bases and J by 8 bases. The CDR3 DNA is TGTGCCAGCAGCTTCGTAATGGTCGGGACAGGGTATGAGCAGTTCTTC. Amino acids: CASSFVMVGTGYEQFF.

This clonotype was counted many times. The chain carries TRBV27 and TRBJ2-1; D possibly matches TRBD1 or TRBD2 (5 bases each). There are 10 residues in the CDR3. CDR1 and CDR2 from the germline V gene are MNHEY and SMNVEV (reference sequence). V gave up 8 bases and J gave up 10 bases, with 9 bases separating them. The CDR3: CASGGFEQFF. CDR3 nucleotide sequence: TGTGCCAGCGGGGGATTCGAGCAGTTCTTC.

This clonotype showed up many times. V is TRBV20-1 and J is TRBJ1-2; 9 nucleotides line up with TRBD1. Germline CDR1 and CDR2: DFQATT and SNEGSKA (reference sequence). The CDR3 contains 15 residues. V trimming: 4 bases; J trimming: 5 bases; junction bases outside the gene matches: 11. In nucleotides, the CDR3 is TGCAGTGCTACCGACCGGACAGGGGATTGGTATGGCTACACCTTC. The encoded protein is CSATDRTGDWYGYTF.

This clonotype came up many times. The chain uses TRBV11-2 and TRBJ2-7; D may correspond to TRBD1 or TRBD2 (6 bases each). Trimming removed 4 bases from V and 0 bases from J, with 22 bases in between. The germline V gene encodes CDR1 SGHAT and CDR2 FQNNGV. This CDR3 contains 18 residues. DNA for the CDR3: TGTGCCAGCAGCTCTCTAGGGGGGATGTACTGGGGCTCCTACGAGCAGTACTTC. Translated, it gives CASSSLGGMYWGSYEQYF.

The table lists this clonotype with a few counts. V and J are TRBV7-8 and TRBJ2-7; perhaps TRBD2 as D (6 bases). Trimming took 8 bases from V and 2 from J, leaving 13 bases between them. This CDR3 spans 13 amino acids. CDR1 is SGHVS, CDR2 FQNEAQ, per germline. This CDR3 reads CASGWAGPYEQYF. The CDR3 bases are TGTGCCAGCGGGTGGGCGGGACCCTACGAGCAGTACTTC.

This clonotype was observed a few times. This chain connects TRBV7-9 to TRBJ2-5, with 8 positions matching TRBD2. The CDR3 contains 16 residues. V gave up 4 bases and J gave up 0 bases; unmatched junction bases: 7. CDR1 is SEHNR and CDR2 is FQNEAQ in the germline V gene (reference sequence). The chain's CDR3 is CASSWAGLGDQETQYF. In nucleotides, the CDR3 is TGTGCCAGCAGCTGGGCGGGACTAGGGGACCAAGAGACCCAGTACTTC.

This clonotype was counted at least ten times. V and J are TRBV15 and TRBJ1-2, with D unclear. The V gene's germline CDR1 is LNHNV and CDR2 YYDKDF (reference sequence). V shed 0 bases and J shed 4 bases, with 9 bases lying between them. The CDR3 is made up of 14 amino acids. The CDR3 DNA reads TGTGCCACCAGCAGAGATAGGGCCGTCTATGGCTACACCTTC. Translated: CATSRDRAVYGYTF.

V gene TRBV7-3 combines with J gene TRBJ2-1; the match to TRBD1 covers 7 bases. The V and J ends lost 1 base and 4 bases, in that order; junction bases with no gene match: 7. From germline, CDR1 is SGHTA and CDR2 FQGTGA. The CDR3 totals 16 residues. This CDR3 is CASSLSRVQGYNEQFF. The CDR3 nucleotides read TGTGCCAGCAGCTTAAGTAGGGTACAGGGGTACAATGAGCAGTTCTTC. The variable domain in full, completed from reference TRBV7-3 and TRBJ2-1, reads GAGVSQTPSNKVTEKGKYVELRCDPISGHTALYWYRQSLGQGPEFLIYFQGTGAADDSGLPNDRFFAVRPEGSVSTLKIQRTERGDSAVYLCASSLSRVQGYNEQFFGPGTRLTVL.

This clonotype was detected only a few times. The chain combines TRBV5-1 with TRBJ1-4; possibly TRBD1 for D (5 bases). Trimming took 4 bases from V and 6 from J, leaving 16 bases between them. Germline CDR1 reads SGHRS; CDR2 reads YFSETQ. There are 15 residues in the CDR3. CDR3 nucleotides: TGCGCCAGCAGCCGAGGGGCAGGGAGCGATGAAAAACTGTTTTTT. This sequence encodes CASSRGAGSDEKLFF. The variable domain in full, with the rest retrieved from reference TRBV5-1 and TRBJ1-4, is KAGVTQTPRYLIKTRGQQVTLSCSPISGHRSVSWYQQTPGQGLQFLFEYFSETQRNKGNFPGRFSGRQFSNSRSEMNVSTLELGDSALYLCASSRGAGSDEKLFFGSGTQLSVL.